This T cell receptor beta chain originates from a study of blood T cell repertoires in COVID-19. Study overall: Samples representing acute and convalescent COVID-19 were sourced from the United States, Italy and Spain.

The assay was immunoSEQ multiplex PCR, and TCRdb's table has in-frame clones only and misses some. The sample lists 250,000 to 300,000 clones, nearly 90% occurring once. This clone was observed a single time. Germline V gene data show CDR1 as SGHRS and CDR2 as YFSETQ. J gave up 4 bases and V 6 bases, and 4 bases lay outside the gene matches. The length of the CDR3 is 12 residues. Input material: PBMCs or T cells enriched from blood (not recorded which). The TCR was taken from a woman aged 25 to 39 who had recovered from COVID-19. This rearrangement joins TRBV5-1 to TRBJ2-7, with 7 bases aligning to TRBD1. The CDR3 nucleotides are TGCGCCAGCACCGGGACAGCATACGAGCAGTACTTC. Protein: CASTGTAYEQYF.